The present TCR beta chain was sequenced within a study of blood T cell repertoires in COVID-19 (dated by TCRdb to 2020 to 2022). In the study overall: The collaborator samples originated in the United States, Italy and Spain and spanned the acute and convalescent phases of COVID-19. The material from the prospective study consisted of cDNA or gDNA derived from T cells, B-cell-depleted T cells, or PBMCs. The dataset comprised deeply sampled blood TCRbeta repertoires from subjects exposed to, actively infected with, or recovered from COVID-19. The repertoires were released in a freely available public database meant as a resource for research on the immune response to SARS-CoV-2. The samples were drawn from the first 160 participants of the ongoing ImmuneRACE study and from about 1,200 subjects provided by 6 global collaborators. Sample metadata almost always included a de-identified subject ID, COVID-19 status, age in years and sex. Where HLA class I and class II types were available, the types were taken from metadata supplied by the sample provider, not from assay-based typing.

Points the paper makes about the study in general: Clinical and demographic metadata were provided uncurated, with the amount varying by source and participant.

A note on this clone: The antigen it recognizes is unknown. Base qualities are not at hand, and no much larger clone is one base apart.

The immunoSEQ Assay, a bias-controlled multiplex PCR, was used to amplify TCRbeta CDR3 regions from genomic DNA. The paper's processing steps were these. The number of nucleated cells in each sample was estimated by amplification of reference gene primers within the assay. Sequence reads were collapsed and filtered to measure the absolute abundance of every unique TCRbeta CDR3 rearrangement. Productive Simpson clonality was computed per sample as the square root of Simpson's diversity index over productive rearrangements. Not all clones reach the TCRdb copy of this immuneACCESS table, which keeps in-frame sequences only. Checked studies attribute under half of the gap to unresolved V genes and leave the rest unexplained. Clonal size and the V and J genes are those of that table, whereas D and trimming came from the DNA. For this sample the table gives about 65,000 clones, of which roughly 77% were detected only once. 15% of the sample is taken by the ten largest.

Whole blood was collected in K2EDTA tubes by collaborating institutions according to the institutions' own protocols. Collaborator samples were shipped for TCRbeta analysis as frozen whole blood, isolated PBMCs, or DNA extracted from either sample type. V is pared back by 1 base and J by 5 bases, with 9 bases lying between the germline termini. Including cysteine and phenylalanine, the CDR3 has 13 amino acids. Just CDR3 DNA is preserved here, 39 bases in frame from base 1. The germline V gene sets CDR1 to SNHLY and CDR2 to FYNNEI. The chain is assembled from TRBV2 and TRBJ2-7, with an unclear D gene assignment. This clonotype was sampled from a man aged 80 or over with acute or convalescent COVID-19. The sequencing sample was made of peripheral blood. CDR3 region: CASSEGLVDEQYF. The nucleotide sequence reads TGTGCCAGCAGTGAAGGGCTAGTCGACGAGCAGTACTTC. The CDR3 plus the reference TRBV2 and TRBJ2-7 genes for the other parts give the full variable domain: EPEVTQTPSHQVTQMGQEVILRCVPISNHLYFYWYRQILGQKVEFLVSFYNNEISEKSEIFDDQFSVERPDGSNFTLKIRSTKLEDSAMYFCASSEGLVDEQYFGPGTRLTVT.